This TCR beta chain was recorded in a study of CD8+ T cells in alopecia areata. Overall study findings and caveats: Since there was just one nonresponder, nobody can yet say how baseline CD8+ expansion ties to response.

The treatment was: oral pan-JAK inhibitor, 5-10 mg twice daily. TCR sequencing used cDNA made by reverse transcription of extracted RNA. Data came from immunoSEQ multiplex PCR; TCRdb stores just in-frame clones and leaves some out. Here the sample spans about 210,000 clones, 50% to 75% being singletons. A remark on this clone: Antigen: not known.

This CDR3 is 14 amino acids long. V was trimmed by 1 base and J by 4 bases, leaving 10 bases between them. Looked up from germline, CDR1 is LGHNA and CDR2 is YSLEER. Sequenced here: CD4+ T cells sorted from blood, sampled at week 4, from a patient treated with tofacitinib. The chain recombines TRBV4-3 with TRBJ2-5; D may be TRBD1 (6 bases). The sequence was collected from a human donor with alopecia areata. For the CDR3, the DNA is TGCGCCAGCAGCCAAGTGGGGACACGAGAGACCCAGTACTTC. It yields the protein CASSQVGTRETQYF.